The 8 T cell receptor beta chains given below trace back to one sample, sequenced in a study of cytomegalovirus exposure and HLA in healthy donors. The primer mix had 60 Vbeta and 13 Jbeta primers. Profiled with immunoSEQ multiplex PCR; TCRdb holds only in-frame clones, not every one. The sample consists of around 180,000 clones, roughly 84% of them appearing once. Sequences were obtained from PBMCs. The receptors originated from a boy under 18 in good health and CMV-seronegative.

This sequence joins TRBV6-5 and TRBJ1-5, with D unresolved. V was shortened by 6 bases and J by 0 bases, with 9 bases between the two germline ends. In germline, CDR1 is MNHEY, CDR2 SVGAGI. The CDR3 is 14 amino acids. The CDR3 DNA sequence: TGTGCCAGCAGGCCGACTAATAGCAATCAGCCCCAGCATTTT. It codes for CASRPTNSNQPQHF.

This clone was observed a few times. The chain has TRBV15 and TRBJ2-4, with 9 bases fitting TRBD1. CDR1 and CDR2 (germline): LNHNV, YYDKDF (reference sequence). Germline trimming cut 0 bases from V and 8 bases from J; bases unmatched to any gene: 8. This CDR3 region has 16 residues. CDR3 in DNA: TGTGCCACCAGCAGAGACCGCGGGACAGGGAGCGACATTCAGTACTTC. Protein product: CATSRDRGTGSDIQYF.

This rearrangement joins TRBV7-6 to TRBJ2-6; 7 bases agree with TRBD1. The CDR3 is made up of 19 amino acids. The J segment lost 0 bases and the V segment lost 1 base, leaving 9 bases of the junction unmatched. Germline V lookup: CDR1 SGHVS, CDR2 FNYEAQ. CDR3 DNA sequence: TGTGCCAGCAGCTTAGGTTCAGGGGGTCCCTCCTCTGGGGCCAACGTCCTGACTTTC. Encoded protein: CASSLGSGGPSSGANVLTF.

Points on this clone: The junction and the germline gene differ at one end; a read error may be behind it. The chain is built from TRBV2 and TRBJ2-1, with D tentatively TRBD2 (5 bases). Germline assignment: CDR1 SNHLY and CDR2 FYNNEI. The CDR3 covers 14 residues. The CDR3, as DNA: TGTGCCAGCATTGAACTCGGGACCTACAATGAGCAGTTCTTC. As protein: CASIELGTYNEQFF.

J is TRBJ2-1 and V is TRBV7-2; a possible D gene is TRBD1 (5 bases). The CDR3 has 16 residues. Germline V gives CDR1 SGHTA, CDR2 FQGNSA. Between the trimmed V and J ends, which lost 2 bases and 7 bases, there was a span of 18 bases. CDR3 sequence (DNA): TGTGCCAGCAGCTTAAGTGGGGCCACGGTGGGGAATGAGCAGTTCTTC. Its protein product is CASSLSGATVGNEQFF.

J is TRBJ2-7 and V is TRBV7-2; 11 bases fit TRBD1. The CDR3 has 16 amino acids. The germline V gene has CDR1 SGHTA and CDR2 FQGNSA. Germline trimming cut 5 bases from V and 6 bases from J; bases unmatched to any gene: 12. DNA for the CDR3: TGTGCCAGCAGCGGTCGGACAGGGGGCGCAACGGGCGAGCAGTACTTC. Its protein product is CASSGRTGGATGEQYF.

The CDR3 DNA reads as TGTGCCAGCTCACCACCTGGGACAGCAGGAAAACTGTTTTTT. It is translated as CASSPPGTAGKLFF. The chain carries TRBV18 and TRBJ1-4; 7 positions match TRBD1. The CDR3 is made up of 14 amino acids. V lost 0 bases, J lost 10 bases, and 5 bases stayed unmatched. Germline CDR1 reads KGHSH; CDR2 reads LQKENI.

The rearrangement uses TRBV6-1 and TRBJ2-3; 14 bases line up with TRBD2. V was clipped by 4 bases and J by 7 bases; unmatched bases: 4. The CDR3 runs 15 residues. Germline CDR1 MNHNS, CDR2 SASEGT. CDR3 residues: CASSVTSGGANTQYF. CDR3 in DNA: TGTGCCAGCAGTGTGACTAGCGGGGGGGCGAATACGCAGTATTTT.